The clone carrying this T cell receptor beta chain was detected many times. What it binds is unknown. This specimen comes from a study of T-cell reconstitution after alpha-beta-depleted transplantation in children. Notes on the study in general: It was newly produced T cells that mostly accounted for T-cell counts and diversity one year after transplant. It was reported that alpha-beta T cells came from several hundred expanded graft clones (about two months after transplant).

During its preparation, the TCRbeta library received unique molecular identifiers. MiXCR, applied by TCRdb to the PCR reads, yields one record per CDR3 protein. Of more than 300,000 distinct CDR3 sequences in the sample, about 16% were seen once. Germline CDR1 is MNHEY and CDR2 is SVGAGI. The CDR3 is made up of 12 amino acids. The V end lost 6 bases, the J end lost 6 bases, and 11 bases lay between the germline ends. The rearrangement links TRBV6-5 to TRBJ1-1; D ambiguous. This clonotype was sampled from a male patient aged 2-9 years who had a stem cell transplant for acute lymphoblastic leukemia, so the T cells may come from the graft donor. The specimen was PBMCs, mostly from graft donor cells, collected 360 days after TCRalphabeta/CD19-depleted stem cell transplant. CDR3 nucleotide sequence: TGTGCCAGCAGGCGGGTAGATGCTGAAGCTTTCTTT. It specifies CASRRVDAEAFF.